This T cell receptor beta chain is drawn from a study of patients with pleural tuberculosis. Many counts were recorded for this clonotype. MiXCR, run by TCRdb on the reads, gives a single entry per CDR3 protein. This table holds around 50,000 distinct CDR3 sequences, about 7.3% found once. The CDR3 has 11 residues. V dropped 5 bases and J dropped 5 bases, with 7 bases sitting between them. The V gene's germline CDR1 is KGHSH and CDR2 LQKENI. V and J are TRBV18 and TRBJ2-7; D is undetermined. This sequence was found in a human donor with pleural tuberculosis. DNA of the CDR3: TGTGCCAGCTCAATCAGCGACGAGCAGTACTTC. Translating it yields CASSISDEQYF. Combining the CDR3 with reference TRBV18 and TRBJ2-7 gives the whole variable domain NAGVMQNPRHLVRRRGQEARLRCSPMKGHSHVYWYRQLPEEGLKFMVYLQKENIIDESGMPKERFSAEFPKEGPSILRIQQVVRGDSAAYFCASSISDEQYFGPGTRLTVT.